The 22 T cell receptor beta chains reported below all come from one sample, sequenced in a study of PD-L1 blockade in urothelial cancer. Profiled with immunoSEQ multiplex PCR; TCRdb holds only in-frame clones, not every one. The data hold about 130,000 clones, with around 84% observed a single time. Documented time point: pretreatment peripheral blood. The specimen comprised PBMCs, sampled around atezolizumab (anti-PD-L1) treatment. The receptors were sampled from a man aged 50 to 60 with urothelial cancer.

The chain employs TRBV18 and TRBJ2-7; D might be TRBD1 (6 bases). Trimming took 6 bases from V and 1 from J, leaving 16 bases between them. The CDR3 totals 15 residues. Germline V gene lookup returns CDR1 KGHSH and CDR2 LQKENI. In DNA, the CDR3 is TGTGCCAGCTCCCCCCGACAGGAATTTTCCTACGAGCAGTACTTC. It is translated as CASSPRQEFSYEQYF.

This clone is a singleton in its sample. The chain has TRBV2 and TRBJ2-7, with TRBD2 as a possible D gene (7 bases). In germline, CDR1 is SNHLY, CDR2 FYNNEI. The CDR3 runs to 14 residues. V lost 6 bases and J lost 2, with 14 bases in between. CDR3 region: CASRLRGLTYEQYF. The DNA for the CDR3 is TGTGCCAGCAGACTCAGGGGACTAACCTACGAGCAGTACTTC.

This chain's CDR3 is CASSEDPSGAEAFF. The CDR3 bases are TGTGCCAGCAGTGAAGACCCTTCAGGGGCTGAAGCTTTCTTT. J is TRBJ1-1 and V is TRBV6-1; maybe TRBD1 (6 bases). Germline CDR1 and CDR2: MNHNS and SASEGT. The CDR3 spans 14 residues. V was clipped by 1 base and J by 6 bases, with 12 bases between them.

This clone was counted between two and nine times. This rearrangement joins TRBV25-1 to TRBJ2-1, with 10 positions matching TRBD1. The CDR3 is 18 amino acids. J lost 4 bases, V lost 1 base, and 10 bases had no gene match. Germline CDR1 MGHDK, CDR2 SYGVNS. The CDR3 nucleotides are TGTGCCAGCAGTGAATCCTTCCGGGGGACAGGGGCGTACAATGAGCAGTTCTTC. It translates to CASSESFRGTGAYNEQFF.

The chain recombines TRBV4-1 with TRBJ1-2; tentatively, D is TRBD1 (6 bases). Trimming stripped 0 bases from V and 8 bases from J, with 19 bases between. CDR1 and CDR2 from the germline V gene are MGHRA and YSYEKL. The CDR3 covers 16 residues. The CDR3 DNA is TGCGCCAGCAGCCAAGATCGGGTCTCGACAGGAGAAGGCTACACCTTC. Its protein is CASSQDRVSTGEGYTF.

This chain joins TRBV7-2 and TRBJ1-2; D is perhaps TRBD1 (5 bases). V lost 1 base and J 9 bases, leaving 15 bases between the germline ends. This CDR3 is built from 14 residues. Looked up from germline, CDR1 is SGHTA and CDR2 is FQGNSA. CDR3 sequence reads: CASSLEGTGGRYTF. CDR3 nucleotides: TGTGCCAGCAGCTTAGAAGGAACCGGGGGTCGCTACACCTTC.

This clone occurred once. The chain joins TRBV7-2 to TRBJ2-1; a possible D gene is TRBD1 (7 bases). The germline gives CDR1 SGHTA, CDR2 FQGNSA. CDR3 size: 12 residues. V lost 5 bases to trimming and J lost 13 bases, with 15 bases between them. The CDR3 coding sequence is TGTGCCAGCAGCCCGGGGGACAGACTACAGTTCTTC. This translates into CASSPGDRLQFF.

The chain is built from TRBV7-2 and TRBJ1-2, with D possibly TRBD1 on 6 matching bases. CDR1 is SGHTA and CDR2 is FQGNSA in the germline V gene. The CDR3 length is 14 residues. Deletions cut 1 base from V and 7 bases from J, with 13 bases between. As DNA, the CDR3 is TGTGCCAGCAGCTTAGTCGATCAGGGGTTTGGCTACACCTTC. It encodes CASSLVDQGFGYTF.

This clone was seen a handful of times. The J gene is TRBJ2-2, the V gene TRBV6-1, with D perhaps TRBD1 (5 bases). Germline loops: CDR1 MNHNS, CDR2 SASEGT. Trimming stripped 3 bases from V and 4 bases from J, with 15 bases between. The CDR3 runs 16 residues. In DNA, the CDR3 is TGTGCCAGCAGTGACCGACTGGGGCGAGGCACCGGGGAGCTGTTTTTT. Residues: CASSDRLGRGTGELFF.

The genes are TRBV11-3 and TRBJ2-7, with 10 bases lining up with TRBD1. The CDR3 runs 14 residues. Trimming cost V 5 bases and J 0 bases; bases outside gene matches: 1. CDR1 SGHNT and CDR2 YENEEA come from the germline V gene. The CDR3 DNA reads TGTGCCAGCAGCAGGGACAGGGGCTCCTACGAGCAGTACTTC. It encodes CASSRDRGSYEQYF.

This clone was seen a few times. The J gene is TRBJ2-7, the V gene TRBV4-1, with 7 bases identical to TRBD2. Germline lookup yields CDR1 MGHRA and CDR2 YSYEKL. CDR3 length: 14 residues. The V and J ends lost 5 bases and 2 bases, in that order; junction bases with no gene match: 6. This chain's CDR3 is CASSKGLLAYEQYF. CDR3 sequence (DNA): TGCGCCAGCAGCAAGGGACTACTAGCCTACGAGCAGTACTTC.

A single count supports this clone. The chain carries TRBV7-2 and TRBJ1-4; 7 bases agree with TRBD1. The CDR3 runs 14 residues. Germline values: CDR1 SGHTA, CDR2 FQGNSA. V gave up 5 bases and J gave up 4 bases; unmatched junction bases: 4. The CDR3 loop reads CASSPGQLNEKLFF. The DNA of the CDR3 is TGTGCCAGCAGCCCGGGACAGCTTAATGAAAAACTGTTTTTT.

V and J are TRBV18 and TRBJ1-1; weak D call: TRBD1 (5 bases). V was shortened by 2 bases and J by 1 base, with 8 bases between the two germline ends. Germline-derived CDR1 and CDR2 are KGHSH and LQKENI. The CDR3 consists of 14 residues. CDR3 DNA sequence: TGTGCCAGCTCACCAAGTCAGGGGAACACTGAAGCTTTCTTT. Its protein is CASSPSQGNTEAFF.

CDR3: CASSDRTGLYEQYF. The CDR3 region has the DNA TGTGCCAGCAGTGATAGGACAGGGTTGTACGAGCAGTACTTC. The rearrangement uses TRBV28 and TRBJ2-7; the match to TRBD1 covers 8 bases. Germline CDR1 is MDHEN and CDR2 is SYDVKM. V shed 5 bases and J 4 bases; nucleotides not matched to a gene: 7. The CDR3 is 14 amino acids.

The chain combines TRBV28 with TRBJ1-2, with D hard to call. The CDR3 has 13 residues. V was cut by 1 base and J by 2 bases, with 5 bases left in between. Germline CDR1 and CDR2: MDHEN and SYDVKM. DNA of the CDR3: TGTGCCAGCAGTTTATCCCCGAACTATGGCTACACCTTC. Amino acids: CASSLSPNYGYTF.

CDR3 sequence reads: CASSASDRFNTEAFF. DNA for the CDR3: TGTGCCAGCAGCGCCTCGGACAGATTTAACACTGAAGCTTTCTTT. The chain couples TRBV9 to TRBJ1-1; possibly TRBD1 for D (6 bases). V was pared by 3 bases and J by 2 bases, with 14 bases between. This CDR3 has 15 amino acids. Looked up from germline, CDR1 is SGDLS and CDR2 is YYNGEE.

The rearrangement joins TRBV7-2 to TRBJ2-3, with 7 nucleotides matching TRBD2. The CDR3 runs 15 residues. After removal of 5 bases from V and 0 bases from J, the junction contained 5 bases not matched to a gene. Germline V gives CDR1 SGHTA, CDR2 FQGNSA. The CDR3 loop is CASSPSGTSTDTQYF. The CDR3 DNA reads as TGTGCCAGCAGCCCCAGCGGGACTAGCACAGATACGCAGTATTTT.

The chain recombines TRBV28 with TRBJ1-5; TRBD1 matches 10 bases. Germline V gene data show CDR1 as MDHEN and CDR2 as SYDVKM. The junction had 8 bases not matched to a gene; V was cut back by 6 bases and J by 0 bases. This CDR3 region has 17 residues. The CDR3 region has the DNA TGTGCCAGCAGGCCCGGACAGGGGGAATATAGCAATCAGCCCCAGCATTTT. Its protein is CASRPGQGEYSNQPQHF.

V usage is TRBV2 and J usage is TRBJ1-6; 9 bases match TRBD1. Germline V gene lookup returns CDR1 SNHLY and CDR2 FYNNEI. V lost 11 bases and J lost 9; bases outside the gene matches: 14. The CDR3 is 15 residues long. CDR3 in DNA: TGTGCCGGAAAAGATAGGACAGGGGATGGTTCACCCCTCCACTTT. It yields the protein CAGKDRTGDGSPLHF.

This rearrangement joins TRBV5-1 to TRBJ2-7; 9 bases are a match to TRBD2. Germline trimming cut 4 bases from V and 2 bases from J; bases unmatched to any gene: 7. This CDR3 is built from 15 residues. CDR1 and CDR2 (germline): SGHRS, YFSETQ. CDR3 coding DNA: TGCGCCAGCAGCCGGACAGCGGGAGGTGCCTACGAGCAGTACTTC. This sequence encodes CASSRTAGGAYEQYF.

The DNA of the CDR3 is TGTGCCAGCAGCTTAGGTCTGGCAGCGGAGTATAGCAATCAGCCCCAGCATTTT. Its translation is CASSLGLAAEYSNQPQHF. The chain carries TRBV7-3 and TRBJ1-5; no reliable D call. The germline gives CDR1 SGHTA, CDR2 FQGTGA. This CDR3 comprises 18 residues. Trimming removed 2 bases from V and 0 bases from J, with 17 bases in between.

The chain couples TRBV27 to TRBJ2-2; unclear D gene. There are 13 residues in the CDR3. From germline, CDR1 is MNHEY and CDR2 SMNVEV (reference sequence). Trimming cost V 5 bases and J 4 bases, with 8 bases left between them. Here the CDR3 DNA reads TGTGCCAGCAGTCTCTCCCTCACCGGGGAGCTGTTTTTT. It specifies CASSLSLTGELFF.